These 23 T cell receptor beta chains originate from one sample sequenced in a study of molecular identifiers for immune sequencing clone quantification. Each CDR3 protein is one row after TCRdb ran MiXCR on the PCR reads. The sample has about 54,000 distinct CDR3 sequences; almost 25% are singletons. Source material: naive CD8+ T cells from blood, with Jurkat cell RNA spiked in. The subset is: FACS-sorted CD8+CD4-CCR7+CD45RA+ naive T cells. The source of these receptors is a human donor in good health. Some libraries in this study had Jurkat cell RNA spiked in.

Turning to this clonotype: With a much larger clone just one base away, this may be a read error. For the CDR3, the DNA is TGTGCCAGCACCCCTTATTTTGCAGAAAAACTGTTTTTT. Translation gives CASTPYFAEKLFF. The rearrangement joins TRBV7-9 to TRBJ1-4; D is uncertain. V lost 7 bases and J 8 bases, leaving 14 bases between the germline ends. CDR1 SEHNR and CDR2 FQNEAQ come from the germline V gene (reference sequence). The CDR3 spans 13 residues.

Ten or more counts support this clonotype. This chain uses TRBV2 with TRBJ2-7; no reliable D call. CDR1 is SNHLY, CDR2 FYNNEI, per germline. Trimming took off 8 bases at V and 0 bases at J, with 5 bases between the two ends. This CDR3 contains 11 residues. DNA of the CDR3: TGTGCCAGCGGGGACTCCTACGAGCAGTACTTC. Its protein is CASGDSYEQYF.

As to this clonotype: One end of the junction varies from germline; a read error may be responsible. The rearrangement links TRBV7-2 to TRBJ2-3; D gene ambiguous. The germline V gene has CDR1 SGHTA and CDR2 FQGNSA. The length of the CDR3 is 14 residues. The CDR3 bases are TGTGCCGGCAGCGCCGTAGCTGGTTCGAGTACGCAGTATTTT. Translating gives CAGSAVAGSSTQYF. Using reference TRBV7-2 and TRBJ2-3 for the parts outside the CDR3, the full variable domain is GAGVSQSPSNKVTEKGKDVELRCDPISGHTALYWYRQSLGQGLEFLIYFQGNSAPDKSGLPSDRFSAERTGGSVSTLTIQRTQQEDSAVYLCAGSAVAGSSTQYFGPGTRLTVL.

This clonotype was counted at least ten times. The chain joins TRBV12-3 or TRBV12-4 to TRBJ2-5; possibly TRBD1 or TRBD2 for D (5 bases each). This CDR3 has 13 amino acids. V was clipped by 3 bases and J by 3 bases, with 8 bases between them. The CDR3 sequence is CASSLGVEETQYF. The CDR3 nucleotides are TGTGCCAGCAGTTTGGGGGTAGAAGAGACCCAGTACTTC.

This clonotype was seen ten or more times. This rearrangement joins TRBV3-1 to TRBJ2-5; 7 nucleotides line up with TRBD1. Germline V gives CDR1 LGHDT, CDR2 YNNKEL (reference sequence). This CDR3 has 15 residues. With 0 bases clipped from V and 5 bases from J, the junction kept 6 bases outside the gene matches. DNA of the CDR3: TGTGCCAGCAGCCAAGAACCTAACAGGGGCGAGACCCAGTACTTC. It codes for CASSQEPNRGETQYF.

With respect to this clonotype: This sequence may be a read error, since a much larger clone differs from it by one base. No conserved phenylalanine or tryptophan is present at the end of the CDR3, so a read error is the likely explanation. This rearrangement joins TRBV25-1 to TRBJ1-1; D not resolved. The CDR3 spans 12 residues. Looked up from germline, CDR1 is MGHDK and CDR2 is SYGVNS. The V and J ends lost 2 bases and 2 bases respectively, with 3 bases between them. The CDR3 region is CASSEANTEAFS. The CDR3 DNA is TGTGCCAGCAGTGAAGCAAACACTGAAGCTTTCTCT.

Of note for this clonotype: One base away lies a much larger clone, so this may be a sequencing read error. This rearrangement joins TRBV7-9 to TRBJ1-1; no reliable D call. There are 14 residues in the CDR3. Germline CDR1 SEHNR, CDR2 FQNEAQ (reference sequence). CDR3 residues: CASGLVAAGAEAFF. The DNA of the CDR3 is TGTGCCAGCGGCTTAGTCGCAGCCGGGGCTGAAGCTTTCTTT.

The sample holds many counts of this clonotype. The chain's CDR3 is CASSYLDPYEQYF. DNA for the CDR3: TGTGCCAGCAGTTATCTGGACCCCTACGAGCAGTACTTC. V usage is TRBV6-2 or TRBV6-3 and J usage is TRBJ2-7, with D unclear. Deletions cut 3 bases from V and 2 bases from J, with 8 bases between. This CDR3 is 13 amino acids long. CDR1 is MNHEY and CDR2 is SVGEGT in the germline V gene.

A word on this clonotype: A much larger clone differs by one base, so this may be a read error. The V gene is TRBV5-1, the J gene TRBJ2-7; 9 bases fit TRBD1. After removal of 7 bases from V and 2 bases from J, the junction contained 7 bases not matched to a gene. The CDR3 extends over 14 amino acids. Per the germline V gene, CDR1 is SGHRS and CDR2 is YFSETQ. The CDR3 is CASRRTGGPYEQYF. The CDR3 DNA reads TGCGCCAGCCGCAGAACAGGGGGCCCCTACGAGCAGTACTTC.

This clonotype has ten or more counts. The gene calls are TRBV6-4 and TRBJ2-3; 8 bases agree with TRBD2. J gave up 6 bases and V 5 bases, and 10 bases lay outside the gene matches. Looked up from germline, CDR1 is MRHNA and CDR2 is SNTAGT. The CDR3 consists of 15 residues. The CDR3 reads CASSPEGLAMDTQYF. The CDR3 coding sequence is TGTGCCAGCAGTCCCGAAGGACTAGCAATGGATACGCAGTATTTT.

For this clonotype: It may be a read error: a sequence one base away is much more abundant. The V call is TRBV7-2, the J call TRBJ2-3; D tentatively reads TRBD1 or TRBD2 (6 bases each). V lost 5 bases to trimming and J lost 6 bases, with 18 bases between them. CDR1 SGHTA and CDR2 FQGNSA come from the germline V gene. The CDR3 extends over 15 amino acids. CDR3 coding DNA: TGTGCCAGCAGCGTGGGGGCCCGAGGGGGGGATACGCAGTATTTT. Encoded protein: CASSVGARGGDTQYF.

The chain links TRBV27 to TRBJ1-6; the match to TRBD1 covers 7 bases. The V gene end was trimmed by 6 bases and the J gene end by 7 bases; junction bases not matched to a gene: 9. In germline, CDR1 is MNHEY, CDR2 SMNVEV (reference sequence). The CDR3 extends over 15 amino acids. The CDR3 spells CASRLKGARNSPLHF. CDR3 coding DNA: TGTGCCAGCAGGCTGAAGGGGGCCAGGAATTCACCCCTCCACTTT.

This clonotype was seen ten or more times. The chain combines TRBV7-3 with TRBJ2-3; the D gene is possibly TRBD1 (6 bases). Germline V gene lookup returns CDR1 SGHTA and CDR2 FQGTGA. Trimming took off 2 bases at V and 5 bases at J, with 14 bases between the two ends. The CDR3 spans 15 residues. CDR3 in amino acids: CASSLSGTSGDTQYF. CDR3 sequence (DNA): TGTGCCAGCAGCTTATCAGGGACATCCGGAGATACGCAGTATTTT. The full variable domain, with the rest looked up from reference TRBV7-3 and TRBJ2-3, is GAGVSQTPSNKVTEKGKYVELRCDPISGHTALYWYRQSLGQGPEFLIYFQGTGAADDSGLPNDRFFAVRPEGSVSTLKIQRTERGDSAVYLCASSLSGTSGDTQYFGPGTRLTVL.

This clonotype was detected many times. The V gene is TRBV5-4, the J gene TRBJ2-1, with 9 bases lining up with TRBD2. J was trimmed by 8 bases and V by 9 bases; bases with no gene match: 9. Germline V gene data show CDR1 as SGHNT and CDR2 as YYREEE (reference sequence). The CDR3 extends over 13 amino acids. This chain's CDR3 is CAIPGTSNDEQFF. CDR3 coding DNA: TGTGCCATCCCCGGGACTAGCAACGATGAGCAGTTCTTC.

This clonotype occurred a few times. The rearrangement joins TRBV6-6 to TRBJ1-1; no definite D call. The V end lost 0 bases, the J end lost 3 bases, and 11 bases lay between the germline ends. CDR1 is MNHNY, CDR2 SVGAGI, per germline (reference sequence). This CDR3 spans 15 amino acids. The CDR3 nucleotides are TGTGCCAGCAGTTACTCGCCCCCCCCATACACTGAAGCTTTCTTT. Its translation: CASSYSPPPYTEAFF.

This clonotype came up many times. The chain uses TRBV20-1 and TRBJ1-4; D is ambiguous. Germline V gene lookup returns CDR1 DFQATT and CDR2 SNEGSKA (reference sequence). This CDR3 comprises 17 residues. V lost 0 bases and J lost 0, with 14 bases in between. CDR3 in DNA: TGCAGTGCTAGAGATTTATACAGAGAAGCAACTAATGAAAAACTGTTTTTT. It yields the protein CSARDLYREATNEKLFF.

The table lists this clonotype with many counts. The chain uses TRBV6-1 and TRBJ1-1; TRBD1 agrees at 7 bases. The germline V gene encodes CDR1 MNHNS and CDR2 SASEGT. This CDR3 has 14 residues. The trim removed 7 bases at V and 2 bases at J, leaving 7 bases unmatched. The CDR3 protein is CASTYGQVNTEAFF. CDR3 DNA: TGTGCCAGCACTTACGGACAGGTCAACACTGAAGCTTTCTTT.

Points on this clonotype: A much larger clone differs from this one at a single base, so this may be a read error. V gene TRBV27 combines with J gene TRBJ2-3, with D maybe TRBD2 (5 bases). From germline, CDR1 is MNHEY and CDR2 SMNVEV (reference sequence). The CDR3 contains 16 residues. CDR3 loop: CASSPHPLAPTNTQYF. In DNA, the CDR3 is TGTGCCAGCAGTCCCCATCCCTTAGCGCCCACAAATACGCAGTATTTT.

The chain is built from TRBV11-3 and TRBJ2-1, with D possibly called TRBD1 or TRBD2 (5 bases each). This CDR3 comprises 13 residues. The V gene lost 3 bases and the J gene lost 3 bases, with 6 bases spanning the gap. Germline assignment: CDR1 SGHNT and CDR2 YENEEA. The CDR3 DNA sequence: TGTGCCAGCAGCTTGAGGGGCTACAATGAGCAGTTCTTC. This gives the protein CASSLRGYNEQFF.

This clonotype was seen ten or more times. This chain joins TRBV20-1 and TRBJ2-7, with D perhaps assigned TRBD1 or TRBD2 (5 bases each). Germline V gene lookup returns CDR1 DFQATT and CDR2 SNEGSKA (reference sequence). There are 15 residues in the CDR3. V was shortened by 0 bases and J by 2 bases, with 14 bases between the two germline ends. The chain's CDR3 is CSARDLRDPTYEQYF. The CDR3 DNA follows: TGCAGTGCTAGAGACCTCAGGGACCCGACCTACGAGCAGTACTTC.

A note on this clonotype: Being one base from a much bigger clone, this may be a read error. J is TRBJ2-7 and V is TRBV12-3 or TRBV12-4, with D perhaps given as TRBD1 or TRBD2 (5 bases each). The CDR3 is 12 amino acids. The CDR3 here is CAGSRGAYEQYF. For the CDR3, the DNA is TGTGCCGGCAGCCGAGGGGCCTACGAGCAGTACTTC.

The table lists this clonotype with many counts. The chain recombines TRBV7-9 with TRBJ2-5; the D is unclear. This CDR3 spans 15 amino acids. Germline V gene lookup returns CDR1 SEHNR and CDR2 FQNEAQ (reference sequence). V was shortened by 1 base and J by 0 bases, with 9 bases between the two germline ends. In DNA, the CDR3 is TGTGCCAGCAGCTTAGGAGTCGTGTACCAAGAGACCCAGTACTTC. Protein sequence: CASSLGVVYQETQYF.

This clonotype was counted many times. The chain combines TRBV6-5 with TRBJ1-4; D perhaps matches TRBD1 (6 bases). The V end was cut by 7 bases, the J end by 0 bases, with 12 bases between. This CDR3 has 15 amino acids. Germline CDR1 is MNHEY and CDR2 is SVGAGI. CDR3 DNA sequence: TGTGCCAGCACCCCTACAGGGACAACTAATGAAAAACTGTTTTTT. It codes for CASTPTGTTNEKLFF.